Each of the 10 T cell receptor beta chains below was sequenced from the same sample in a study of T cell changes during pregnancy in multiple sclerosis. Assay used: immunoSEQ multiplex PCR; TCRdb lists only in-frame clones, some missing. This table holds about 53,000 clones, approximately 91% found once. The starting material was CD4+ T cells from peripheral blood mononuclear cells, obtained in the third trimester of pregnancy. All receptors derive from a female donor with multiple sclerosis, enrolled in a pregnancy study.

The chain links TRBV6-5 to TRBJ2-5; a weak D match, TRBD1 (6 bases). The length of the CDR3 is 15 residues. Trimming took 5 bases from V and 5 from J, leaving 18 bases between them. The germline CDR1 and CDR2 sequences are MNHEY and SVGAGI. The CDR3 sequence is CASSPTRGSRETQYF. CDR3 coding DNA: TGTGCCAGCAGTCCGACCAGGGGAAGTAGGGAGACCCAGTACTTC.

The V and J genes are TRBV6-5 and TRBJ2-1, with 9 bases fitting TRBD2. The V gene's germline CDR1 is MNHEY and CDR2 SVGAGI. Unmatched junction bases numbered 6, after V lost 10 bases and J lost 5 bases. This CDR3 has 13 residues. The CDR3, as DNA: TGTGCCACACGGGTAGCGGGGGACAATGAGCAGTTCTTC. Protein: CATRVAGDNEQFF.

The chain couples TRBV6-5 to TRBJ2-1, with D tentatively TRBD2 (6 bases). Germline CDR1 is MNHEY and CDR2 is SVGAGI. The V and J ends lost 2 bases and 9 bases respectively, with 20 bases between them. The CDR3 runs to 16 residues. CDR3 DNA sequence: TGTGCCAGCAGTTACGGGGCGGGGTTCACCCCCACTGAGCAGTTCTTC. This encodes CASSYGAGFTPTEQFF.

The V and J genes are TRBV6-1 and TRBJ1-5; 12 bases align to TRBD1. The germline V gene encodes CDR1 MNHNS and CDR2 SASEGT. This CDR3 is 19 amino acids long. J gave up 3 bases and V 4 bases, and 13 bases lay outside the gene matches. Here the CDR3 DNA reads TGTGCCAGCAGTGGACCTGGGACAGGGGGCGTTCCTCCCAATCAGCCCCAGCATTTT. Translating it yields CASSGPGTGGVPPNQPQHF.

V and J are TRBV7-8 and TRBJ2-1; no clear D. CDR1 is SGHVS and CDR2 is FQNEAQ in the germline V gene. The CDR3 has 17 residues. Between the trimmed V and J ends, which lost 1 base and 0 bases, there was a span of 13 bases. CDR3 nucleotide sequence: TGTGCCAGCAGCTTAGTCAGTGTACAGAGCTCCTACAATGAGCAGTTCTTC. It codes for CASSLVSVQSSYNEQFF.

V is TRBV5-1 and J is TRBJ2-1; D remains unclear. Germline loops: CDR1 SGHRS, CDR2 YFSETQ. Trimming cost V 6 bases and J 4 bases, with 11 bases left between them. The CDR3 has 13 amino acids. CDR3 sequence: CASNLQSYNEQFF. The CDR3, as DNA: TGCGCCAGCAACCTACAGAGTTACAATGAGCAGTTCTTC.

This chain links TRBV7-8 with TRBJ2-3; 11 positions match TRBD1. Looked up from germline, CDR1 is SGHVS and CDR2 is FQNEAQ. This CDR3 spans 16 amino acids. V was clipped by 2 bases and J by 0 bases; unmatched bases: 1. The CDR3 nucleotides read TGTGCCAGCAGCTTATGGGACAGGGGGAGCACAGATACGCAGTATTTT. Its protein product is CASSLWDRGSTDTQYF. Full variable domain (rest looked up from reference TRBV7-8 and TRBJ2-3): GAGVSQSPRYKVAKRGQDVALRCDPISGHVSLFWYQQALGQGPEFLTYFQNEAQLDKSGLPSDRFFAERPEGSVSTLKIQRTQQEDSAVYLCASSLWDRGSTDTQYFGPGTRLTVL.

The chain recombines TRBV29-1 with TRBJ2-5; a possible D gene is TRBD2 (6 bases). The germline CDR1 and CDR2 sequences are SQVTM and ANQGSEA. The ends were cut back, 6 bases at V and 5 bases at J, with 13 bases in the middle. CDR3 length: 12 amino acids. CDR3 sequence reads: CSVRTMGETQYF. CDR3 DNA sequence: TGCAGCGTACGGACTATGGGCGAGACCCAGTACTTC.

This chain links TRBV10-2 with TRBJ2-2; 8 positions agree with TRBD2. The ends lost 7 bases at V and 3 bases at J; junction bases unmatched: 7. The CDR3 covers 15 residues. The germline CDR1 and CDR2 sequences are WSHSY and SAAADI. The CDR3 protein is CASTSGGLYTGELFF. CDR3 bases: TGCGCCAGCACCTCGGGGGGGCTTTACACCGGGGAGCTGTTTTTT.

The chain combines TRBV6-5 with TRBJ2-5, with a tentative D call TRBD1 (6 bases). CDR3 length: 14 amino acids. Germline CDR1 reads MNHEY; CDR2 reads SVGAGI. V was pared by 5 bases and J by 5 bases, with 15 bases between. DNA for the CDR3: TGTGCCAGCAGTCACAGGGATTCTCGGGAGACCCAGTACTTC. This translates into CASSHRDSRETQYF.